This TCR beta chain was sequenced in a study of cytotoxic CD8 clonotypes in ibrutinib-treated CLL. Looking at the study overall: Complete response was seen in 2 patients and partial in some 25; about 12 progressed and some 14 stayed remitted after a median 68 months.

The assay was immunoSEQ multiplex PCR, and TCRdb's table has in-frame clones only and misses some. The sample yields 45,000 or so clones, around three fifths seen once. This clone was seen a handful of times. The antigen remains undetermined. Findings and caveats of the study: Sampling times (in sustained-remission versus progressing patients) were not the same. Clonality at baseline surpassed age-matched healthy donors and tracked circulating CD8+ T-cell counts.

The CDR3 runs 15 residues. V shed 5 bases and J shed 2 bases, with 11 bases lying between them. Germline CDR1 and CDR2: SGHDT and YYEEEE. The clonotype comes from a human donor with chronic lymphocytic leukemia. Material: PBMCs, obtained after 24 months of ibrutinib treatment. The chain combines TRBV5-6 with TRBJ2-6, with D perhaps matching TRBD1 (6 bases). The DNA of the CDR3 is TGTGCCAGCAGTCTGAGGGGGACTGGGGCCAACGTCCTGACTTTC. Translated: CASSLRGTGANVLTF.